This is a list of T cell receptor beta chains from one sample in a study of monozygotic twins with inflammatory bowel disease. TCRdb re-called the 5' RACE reads and catalogs CDR3 proteins one per entry, DNA excluded. The repertoire shows approximately 300,000 distinct CDR3 sequences; the top ten hold less than 6.5%. The sample taken for sequencing was blood. All receptors derive from a human donor with ulcerative colitis or Crohn's disease, or a healthy co-twin of an affected twin (not recorded which). CDR3s include the opening cysteine and the closing phenylalanine or tryptophan.

V gene	J gene	CDR3 protein
TRBV5-4	TRBJ2-7	CASSLFLMLRITGGTYEQYF
TRBV28	TRBJ2-7	CASSRPRVLEQYF
TRBV12-3/TRBV12-4	TRBJ2-7	CASSPDSIAYEQYF
TRBV5-1	TRBJ2-7	CASSLERNERGRGAYEQYF
TRBV7-2	TRBJ2-4	CASSVTGGYGQYF
TRBV4-3	TRBJ2-1	CASSHSSGTSGHNEQFF
TRBV18	TRBJ1-4	CASSLTGAANEKLFF
TRBV3-1	TRBJ1-4	CASSYEYEKLFF
TRBV29-1	TRBJ2-2	CSAVNRGPAGELFF
TRBV28	TRBJ2-3	CAIRPGLGTDTQYF
TRBV5-6	TRBJ2-5	CASAFRVQETQYF
TRBV7-9	TRBJ1-6	CASSLPGYALHF
TRBV11-2	TRBJ2-7	CASSLGEWYSPGEQYF
TRBV27	TRBJ1-6	CASSLWPTEGNNSPLHF
TRBV20-1	TRBJ2-7	CSAEGLAGGLHSYEQYF
TRBV5-1	TRBJ2-3	CASSLKGERTDTQYF
TRBV7-2	TRBJ2-7	CASSLDRDRVEEQYF
TRBV4-2	TRBJ2-7	CASSPHSGRTSYEQYF
TRBV11-2	TRBJ1-1	CASSRTGSNTEAFF